This T cell receptor (beta chain) was obtained from a study of T cells in Graves' hyperthyroidism and ophthalmopathy. Amplification targeted TCR beta CDR3 regions from RNA transcripts. The HTBI primer set drove a first-round RT-PCR of the TCR CDR3. TCRdb itself ran the multiplex PCR reads through MiXCR, one entry per CDR3 protein. The repertoire holds 800,000 or so distinct CDR3 sequences, roughly 37% seen once, with about 9% in the top ten. This CDR3 comprises 13 residues. Germline V lookup: CDR1 DFQATT, CDR2 SNEGSKA (reference sequence). Trimming took 4 bases from V and 5 from J; bases not matched to a gene: 5. Overall study results and limits: Expanded thyroid clonotypes (above 0.001) were mostly also found in blood.

Exclusion followed for patients with uncontrolled infection, other autoimmune disease, pregnancy or lactation. Diagnosis rested on symptoms, serum thyroxine and TRAb, thyroid ultrasound, and orbital computed tomography. For this clonotype: Its antigen remains unidentified.

The specimen was blood. The source is a man younger than 35 with Graves' hyperthyroidism. The chain is built from TRBV20-1 and TRBJ2-7, with TRBD1 matching over 10 bases. In DNA, the CDR3 is TGCAGTGCTACCTCCGGGACAGGGGACGAGCAGTACTTC. Translation gives CSATSGTGDEQYF.